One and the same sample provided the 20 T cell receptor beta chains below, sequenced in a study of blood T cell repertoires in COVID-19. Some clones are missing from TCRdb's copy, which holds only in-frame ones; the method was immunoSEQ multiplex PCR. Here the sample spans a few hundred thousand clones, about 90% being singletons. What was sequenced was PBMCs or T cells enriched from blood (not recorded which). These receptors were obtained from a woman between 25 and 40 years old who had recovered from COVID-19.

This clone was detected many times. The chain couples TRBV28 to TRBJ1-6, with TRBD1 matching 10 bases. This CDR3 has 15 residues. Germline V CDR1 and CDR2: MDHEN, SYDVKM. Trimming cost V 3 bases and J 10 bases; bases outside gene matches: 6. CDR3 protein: CASSLLGTGASPLHF. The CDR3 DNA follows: TGTGCCAGCAGTTTGTTAGGGACAGGGGCCTCACCCCTCCACTTT.

In DNA, the CDR3 is TGCGCCAGCAGCCATCGGACAGGGTTTGGCACCGGGGAGCTGTTTTTT. Translation: CASSHRTGFGTGELFF. This chain connects TRBV4-1 to TRBJ2-2; TRBD1 aligns across 8 bases. The CDR3 loop spans 16 amino acids. Germline V CDR1 and CDR2: MGHRA, YSYEKL. V lost 3 bases to trimming and J lost 4 bases; unmatched junction nucleotides: 7.

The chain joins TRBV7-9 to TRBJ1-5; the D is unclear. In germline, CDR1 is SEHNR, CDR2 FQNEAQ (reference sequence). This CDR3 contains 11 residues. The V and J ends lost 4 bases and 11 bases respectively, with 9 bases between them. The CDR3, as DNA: TGTGCCAGCAGCTCCACCGGGTCCCAGCATTTT. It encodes CASSSTGSQHF.

The CDR3 here is CASSLDGNQPQHF. Written as DNA, the CDR3 is TGTGCCAGCAGCTTAGACGGTAATCAGCCCCAGCATTTT. The J gene is TRBJ1-5, the V gene TRBV7-9; D ambiguous. Germline CDR1 is SEHNR and CDR2 is FQNEAQ (reference sequence). Trimming pared 1 base from V and 4 bases from J, leaving 5 bases between. CDR3 length equals 13 residues.

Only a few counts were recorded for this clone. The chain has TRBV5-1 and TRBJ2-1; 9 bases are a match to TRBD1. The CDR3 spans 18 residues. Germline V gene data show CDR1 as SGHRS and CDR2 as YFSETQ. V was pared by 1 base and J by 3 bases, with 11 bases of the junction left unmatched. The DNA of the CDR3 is TGCGCCAGCAGCTTGAACAGGGGGCAGCCCACGAACTACAATGAGCAGTTCTTC. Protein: CASSLNRGQPTNYNEQFF.

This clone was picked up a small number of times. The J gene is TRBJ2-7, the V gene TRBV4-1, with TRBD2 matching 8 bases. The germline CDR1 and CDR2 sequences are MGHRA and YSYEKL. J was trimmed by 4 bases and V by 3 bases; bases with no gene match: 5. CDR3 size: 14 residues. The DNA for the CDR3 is TGCGCCAGCAGCCATCGGGGGGGCGGTTACGAGCAGTACTTC. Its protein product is CASSHRGGGYEQYF.

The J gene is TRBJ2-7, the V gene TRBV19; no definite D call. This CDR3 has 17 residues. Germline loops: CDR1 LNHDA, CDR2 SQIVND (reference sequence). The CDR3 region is CAKPPPPTLSISYEQYF. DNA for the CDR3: TGTGCTAAACCCCCTCCCCCTACCCTGTCCATCTCCTACGAGCAGTACTTC.

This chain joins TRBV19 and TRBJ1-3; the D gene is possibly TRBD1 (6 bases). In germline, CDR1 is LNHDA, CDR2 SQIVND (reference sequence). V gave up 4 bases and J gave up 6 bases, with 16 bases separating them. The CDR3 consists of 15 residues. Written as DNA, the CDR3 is TGTGCCAGTAGTAGGAATACAGGGAGTGAAAACACCATATATTTT. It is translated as CASSRNTGSENTIYF.

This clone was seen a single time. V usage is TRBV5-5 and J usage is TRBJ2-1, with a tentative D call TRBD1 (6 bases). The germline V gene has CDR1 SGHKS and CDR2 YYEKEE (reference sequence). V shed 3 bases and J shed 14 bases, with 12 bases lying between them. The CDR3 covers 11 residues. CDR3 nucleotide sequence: TGTGCCAGCAGCTCGGACAGTCCTGAGTTCTTC. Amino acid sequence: CASSSDSPEFF.

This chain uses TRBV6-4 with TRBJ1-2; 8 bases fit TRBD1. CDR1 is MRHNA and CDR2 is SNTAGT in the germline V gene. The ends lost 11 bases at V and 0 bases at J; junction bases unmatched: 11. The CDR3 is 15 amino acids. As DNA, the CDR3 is TGTGCCGGGTCGAAGGACAGGGCAGCTAACTATGGCTACACCTTC. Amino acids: CAGSKDRAANYGYTF.

The CDR3 region is CAWTRARGEQYF. The CDR3 region has the DNA TGTGCCTGGACCCGGGCCCGGGGCGAGCAGTACTTC. This chain connects TRBV30 to TRBJ2-7, with D perhaps matching TRBD2 (5 bases). The CDR3 runs to 12 residues. V lost 4 bases to trimming and J lost 6 bases, with 13 bases between them. In germline, CDR1 is GTSNPN, CDR2 SVGIG (reference sequence). Full variable domain (outside the CDR3, taken from reference TRBV30 and TRBJ2-7): SQTIHQWPATLVQPVGSPLSLECTVEGTSNPNLYWYRQAAGRGLQLLFYSVGIGQISSEVPQNLSASRPQDRQFILSSKKLLLSDSGFYLCAWTRARGEQYFGPGTRLTVT.

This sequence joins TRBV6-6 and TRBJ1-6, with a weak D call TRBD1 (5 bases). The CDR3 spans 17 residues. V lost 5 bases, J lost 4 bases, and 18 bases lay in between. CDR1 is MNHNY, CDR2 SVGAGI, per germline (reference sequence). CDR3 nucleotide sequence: TGTGCCAGCAGTCTCGAAGCGGGACGGGGGTATAATTCACCCCTCCACTTT. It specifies CASSLEAGRGYNSPLHF.

The CDR3 loop reads CASSPPGGHGNTIYF. In DNA form, the CDR3 reads TGTGCCAGCAGCCCCCCGGGGGGACACGGAAACACCATATATTTT. V gene TRBV7-9 combines with J gene TRBJ1-3, with D possibly being TRBD1 (6 bases). The germline V gene has CDR1 SEHNR and CDR2 FQNEAQ (reference sequence). This CDR3 has 15 residues. Trimming cost V 5 bases and J 4 bases, with 15 bases left between them.

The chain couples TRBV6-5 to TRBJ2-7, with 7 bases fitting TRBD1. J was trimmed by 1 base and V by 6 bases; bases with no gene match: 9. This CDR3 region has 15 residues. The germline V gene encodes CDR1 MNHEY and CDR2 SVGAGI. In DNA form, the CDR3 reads TGTGCCAGCAGCGGGATTGTGACAGGGTCCTACGAGCAGTACTTC. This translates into CASSGIVTGSYEQYF.

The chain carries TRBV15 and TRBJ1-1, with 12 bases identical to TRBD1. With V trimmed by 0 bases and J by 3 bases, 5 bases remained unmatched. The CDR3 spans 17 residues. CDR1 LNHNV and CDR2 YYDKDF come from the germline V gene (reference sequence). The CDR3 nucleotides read TGTGCCACCAGCAGAGATCGGGGGACAGGGGGCGACACTGAAGCTTTCTTT. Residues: CATSRDRGTGGDTEAFF.

CDR3 loop: CASSPGQRGYEQYF. The CDR3 DNA is TGTGCCAGCAGCCCGGGACAGAGAGGCTACGAGCAGTACTTC. V is TRBV6-2 or TRBV6-3 and J is TRBJ2-7; 7 nucleotides line up with TRBD1. Germline CDR1 MNHEY, CDR2 SVGEGT. Trimming at V came to 6 bases and at J to 3 bases, leaving 8 bases not matched to a gene. The CDR3 sequence is 14 residues long.

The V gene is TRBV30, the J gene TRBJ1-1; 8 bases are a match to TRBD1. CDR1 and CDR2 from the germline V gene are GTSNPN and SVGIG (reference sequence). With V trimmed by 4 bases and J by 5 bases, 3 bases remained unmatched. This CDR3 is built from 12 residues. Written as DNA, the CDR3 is TGTGCCTGGACAGGGGGCGGTACTGAAGCTTTCTTT. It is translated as CAWTGGGTEAFF.

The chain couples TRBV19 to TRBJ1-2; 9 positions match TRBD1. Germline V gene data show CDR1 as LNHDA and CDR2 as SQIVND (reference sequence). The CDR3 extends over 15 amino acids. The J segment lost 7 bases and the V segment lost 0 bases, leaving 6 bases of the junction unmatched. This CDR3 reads CASSIERTGARGYTF. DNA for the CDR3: TGTGCCAGTAGTATAGAAAGGACAGGGGCTCGTGGCTACACCTTC.

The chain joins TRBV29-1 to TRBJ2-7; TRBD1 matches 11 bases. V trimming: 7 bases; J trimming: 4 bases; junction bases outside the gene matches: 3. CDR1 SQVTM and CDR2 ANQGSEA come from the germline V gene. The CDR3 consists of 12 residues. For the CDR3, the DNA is TGCAGCGGCGGGACAGGGGGGTACGAGCAGTACTTC. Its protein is CSGGTGGYEQYF.

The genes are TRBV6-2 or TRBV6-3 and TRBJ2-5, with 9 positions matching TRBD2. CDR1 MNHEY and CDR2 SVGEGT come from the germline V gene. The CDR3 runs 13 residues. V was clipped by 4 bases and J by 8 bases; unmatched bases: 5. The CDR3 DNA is TGTGCCAGCAGTTTAGCGGGGGAGGTCACCCAGTACTTC. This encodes CASSLAGEVTQYF.